The rows below give T cell receptor beta chains drawn from one sample of a study of blood T cell repertoires in COVID-19. The repertoire was sequenced with immunoSEQ multiplex PCR; TCRdb's copy has only in-frame clones and lacks some. The sample includes tens of thousands of clones, about 82% of them seen just once. Material for sequencing was peripheral blood. The source is a human donor with active COVID-19. The donor label of this sample is uncertain. Each CDR3 is given with its conserved first and last residue. The D gene is left open where the match is weak. A row's size may be missing; if present it is once, few, many or a size class.

d_call: -; j_call: TRBJ1-3; clone_size: -; v_call: TRBV2; cdr3_nt: TGTGCCAGCAGTGAGCGTTTCGGGAACGGAAACACCATATATTTT; cdr3_aa: CASSERFGNGNTIYF
d_call: TRBD1; j_call: TRBJ2-1; clone_size: -; v_call: TRBV5-1; cdr3_nt: TGCGCCAGCAGCCCGGGACAGGGGGTCGATGAGCAGTTCTTC; cdr3_aa: CASSPGQGVDEQFF
d_call: -; j_call: TRBJ1-1; clone_size: -; v_call: TRBV5-3; cdr3_nt: TGTGCCAGAAGCTTGGCTAGGTCTTCTCCTACGGAAGCTTTCTTT; cdr3_aa: CARSLARSSPTEAFF
d_call: TRBD1; j_call: TRBJ2-6; clone_size: once; v_call: TRBV23-1; cdr3_nt: TGCGCCAGCAGTCCCAACGACAGGGGCACCTCTGGGGCCAACGTCCTGACTTTC; cdr3_aa: CASSPNDRGTSGANVLTF
d_call: -; j_call: TRBJ2-1; clone_size: few; v_call: TRBV29-1; cdr3_nt: TGCAGCGTGAAAGGGGGAGGGTCCTACAATGAGCAGTTCTTC; cdr3_aa: CSVKGGGSYNEQFF
d_call: -; j_call: TRBJ2-3; clone_size: -; v_call: TRBV5-1; cdr3_nt: TGCGCCAGCAAACAGACATCTAGCACAGATACGCAGTATTTT; cdr3_aa: CASKQTSSTDTQYF
d_call: TRBD1; j_call: TRBJ2-7; clone_size: -; v_call: TRBV19; cdr3_nt: TGTGCCAGTAGTATCACAGGGGGGAACGAGCAGTACTTC; cdr3_aa: CASSITGGNEQYF
d_call: -; j_call: TRBJ2-3; clone_size: -; v_call: TRBV5-1; cdr3_nt: TGCGCCAGCAGCTTGGACAGCGGAACCACAGATACGCAGTATTTT; cdr3_aa: CASSLDSGTTDTQYF
d_call: TRBD1; j_call: TRBJ2-6; clone_size: -; v_call: TRBV28; cdr3_nt: TGTGCCAGCAGTTTGGGACAGGGGGGCCGCGACGTCCTGACTTTC; cdr3_aa: CASSLGQGGRDVLTF
d_call: TRBD1; j_call: TRBJ2-1; clone_size: -; v_call: TRBV18; cdr3_nt: TGTGCCAGCTCACTAATTACCGGGACAGGGCGCAATGAGCAGTTCTTC; cdr3_aa: CASSLITGTGRNEQFF
d_call: TRBD2; j_call: TRBJ2-3; clone_size: once; v_call: TRBV6-4; cdr3_nt: TGTGCCAGCAGTGACTCGGGACTAGCTCCTCACCATACGCAGTATTTT; cdr3_aa: CASSDSGLAPHHTQYF
d_call: -; j_call: TRBJ2-1; clone_size: -; v_call: TRBV6-1; cdr3_nt: TGTGCCAGCAGTGACGGGTTGGCTGAGCAGTTCTTC; cdr3_aa: CASSDGLAEQFF
d_call: TRBD2; j_call: TRBJ2-1; clone_size: few; v_call: TRBV29-1; cdr3_nt: TGCAGCGTTGATCCTACTAGCGGCAACTACAATGAGCAGTTCTTC; cdr3_aa: CSVDPTSGNYNEQFF
d_call: -; j_call: TRBJ1-1; clone_size: -; v_call: TRBV5-6; cdr3_nt: TGTGCCAGCAGCTTGAGGCCAGGGTTAAACACTGAAGCTTTCTTT; cdr3_aa: CASSLRPGLNTEAFF
d_call: TRBD2; j_call: TRBJ2-5; clone_size: -; v_call: TRBV3-1/TRBV3-2; cdr3_nt: TGTGCCAGCAGCCAAAGTACTAGCGGGTCTCAAGAGACCCAGTACTTC; cdr3_aa: CASSQSTSGSQETQYF
d_call: -; j_call: TRBJ2-3; clone_size: few; v_call: TRBV3-1/TRBV3-2; cdr3_nt: TGTGCCAGCAGCCAAGATCCAGGGCCAGATACGCAGTATTTT; cdr3_aa: CASSQDPGPDTQYF
d_call: -; j_call: TRBJ2-7; clone_size: -; v_call: TRBV27; cdr3_nt: TGTGCCAGCAGTCCCCGGGAGCAAGGGAGGCAGTACTTC; cdr3_aa: CASSPREQGRQYF
d_call: -; j_call: TRBJ2-3; clone_size: -; v_call: TRBV3-1/TRBV3-2; cdr3_nt: TGTGCCAGCAGCCAAGAATTTCGGGTACAGGGTACAGATACGCAGTATTTT; cdr3_aa: CASSQEFRVQGTDTQYF
d_call: -; j_call: TRBJ1-6; clone_size: -; v_call: TRBV3-1/TRBV3-2; cdr3_nt: TGTGCCAGCAGCCCATACAACAGGTTTTATAATTCACCCCTCCACTTT; cdr3_aa: CASSPYNRFYNSPLHF
d_call: -; j_call: TRBJ2-6; clone_size: once; v_call: TRBV7-9; cdr3_nt: TGTGCCAGCAGCCTGGATGGCAGGGCTGGGGCCAACGTCCTGACTTTC; cdr3_aa: CASSLDGRAGANVLTF
d_call: -; j_call: TRBJ1-6; clone_size: -; v_call: TRBV2; cdr3_nt: TGTGCCAGCAGTGTGGACCTCGGGGCACCCCTCCACTTT; cdr3_aa: CASSVDLGAPLHF
d_call: -; j_call: TRBJ2-3; clone_size: -; v_call: TRBV28; cdr3_nt: TGTGCCAGCAGTTTACGTGATACGCAGTATTTT; cdr3_aa: CASSLRDTQYF
d_call: TRBD2; j_call: TRBJ2-7; clone_size: once; v_call: TRBV6-2/TRBV6-3; cdr3_nt: TGTGCCAGCAGTTTTTCCCTAGCGGGGAACTACGAGCAGTACTTC; cdr3_aa: CASSFSLAGNYEQYF
d_call: -; j_call: TRBJ2-5; clone_size: -; v_call: TRBV5-4; cdr3_nt: TGTGCCAGCAGCCCGGGGACTGCCCAAGAGACCCAGTACTTC; cdr3_aa: CASSPGTAQETQYF